This entry concerns a single T cell receptor (beta chain). This clone was counted between two and nine times. What antigen it recognizes has not been identified. The sample holds no much larger clone one base away, and base qualities are not on file. The data derive from a study of cytomegalovirus exposure and HLA in healthy donors (dated by TCRdb to about 2017). About the study as a whole: An earlier analysis of 587 of the donors reported 276 Gb of sequence data and 95 million to 140 million unique TCR beta sequences obtained from about 200 million T cells. Both class I and class II loci were covered by HLA typing, at four-digit resolution. Typing coverage differed by locus: A, B, C, DRB1 and DQB1 were typed in roughly 620-630 donors, DQA1 in 500 to 550, DPA1 in some 610, and DPB1 in 472. Donor age, sex, ethnicity and CMV serostatus were compiled alongside the repertoire data. An early release covering more than 500 HLA-typed donors comprised about 300 gigabases of sequencing data and around 80 million unique TCR sequences. High-throughput TCR immunosequencing, statistical association of individual TCRs with disease status, and machine learning were combined to predict cytomegalovirus infection status. The genetic ancestry cluster associated with self-reported Caucasian donors included approximately 85% of the 300 to 450 genotyped donors. All discovery cohort repertoires had been generated on a single sequencing platform. Among 350 to 400 genotyped donors of the cohort, an average of roughly 240,000 unique TCR beta nucleotide sequences were sequenced per donor, approximately 20% of them non-productive. The study aimed to test whether signatures of past pathogen exposure could be identified by cataloging public T cell receptors. A later genetic analysis used genome-wide SNP genotypes for about three fifths of the 666 donors, treating that subset as a discovery cohort. The T cell repertoires of 670 or so subjects were profiled by immunosequencing and related to cytomegalovirus serostatus. An earlier analysis of 450 to 750 of the donors used high-throughput TCR beta sequencing to judge whether each TCR beta V gene segment behaved as functional or pseudogenic. In the later analysis, no new phenotypic data were used to find candidate immune exposures; instead, reliance was placed on TCR beta sequences and their occurrence across donors. A later analysis re-examined previously published TCR beta repertoires from more than 550 donors and added high-resolution HLA genotyping to investigate patterns of TCR occurrence. Besides the first cohort of 500 to 700 subjects, a separate validation cohort made up of 120 different subjects was used. Because of strong linkage in the cohort, roughly five DR-DQ haplotypes were treated as single units for association and clustering. General findings and caveats noted by the study authors: The study listed over 150 TCR beta chains as associated with cytomegalovirus. For the cohort, immune exposure information was limited to CMV serostatus. In a later analysis, HLA-associated TCR beta chains were found to be more clonally expanded and to have lower generation probabilities than equally common non-associated chains. A later analysis associated about 18,000 TCR beta sequences with specific HLA alleles at a false discovery rate of 0.05. Assigning TCR associations to individual alleles was difficult when HLA alleles, especially DR and DQ, strongly co-occurred. The classifier was reported to diagnose cytomegalovirus status with high specificity and sensitivity in both the original and validation cohorts. A later analysis found that TCR association rates varied across HLA loci, with DRB1 alleles showing the most associated TCRs and HLA-C alleles the fewest. Presence/absence analyses assumed roughly uniform sequencing depth across donors, an assumption that may not hold. A later analysis found that most CMV-associated TCR beta chains appeared HLA-restricted, with HLA associations seemingly driven largely by CMV exposure. This cohort had only TCR beta chains sequenced, and the lack of alpha or paired-chain data limited which features could be detected. A cluster of highly shared sequence variants was judged likely to be a technical artifact of the sequencing pipeline. According to the authors, the approach could potentially be generalized to other disease states and immunological phenotypes. Broadly in line with IMGT annotations, most TCR beta V segments showed up in productive rearrangements about 87% or about 30% of the time in an earlier analysis of some 590 of the donors. According to a later analysis, parvovirus B19, influenza, CMV and Epstein-Barr virus appeared linked to several top co-occurrence clusters. Correlated functional status among segregating V segments might reflect linkage disequilibrium, but an unknown experimental factor could not be ruled out. While some public TCRs were present in many individuals, most TCR sequences turned up only very rarely across donors. A further reported finding was that TCR beta sequences accurately predicted the HLA-A and HLA-B alleles for most subjects in the first cohort. According to a later genetic analysis, donors in an Asian-associated ancestry cluster had fewer N-insertions in productive TCRs than the approximately 610-donor mean. The 87-base-pair reads could not distinguish some IMGT-functional V segments, including TRBV6-2 and TRBV6-3, so those segments were excluded. A few of the identified cytomegalovirus-associated TCR beta chains were confirmed in vitro to be specific for cytomegalovirus antigens. Because HLA typing was unavailable for some donors at each locus, only the typed subset was used in association tests. Because counts were too low, 15 or so rarely observed V segments, including chromosome 9 orphons, were excluded from the earlier analysis of several hundred of the donors. In a later genetic analysis, a missense DCLRE1C variant was associated with V-gene and J-gene trimming of TCR beta chains, and the association was replicated in an independent cohort.

In total, approximately 690 healthy bone marrow donors made up the cohort. Cohort members were all nominally healthy when sampled, although unrecorded immune exposures were likely present. The donor was CMV seronegative and belonged to the group of under 400 seronegative cohort members. Each donor provided a peripheral blood sample, and peripheral blood mononuclear cells were used for TCR beta sequencing. Genomic DNA extraction from the blood cell samples was performed with the Qiagen DNeasy Blood Extraction Kit. From a lookup of the germline V gene (reference sequence), CDR1 and CDR2 are SEHNR and FQNEAQ. V and J are truncated by 3 bases and 6 bases respectively, leaving an intervening sequence of 8 bases. The CDR3, cysteine through phenylalanine, is 12 amino acids long. Only CDR3 DNA remains: 36 bases, in frame from the first base. The library was made by the immunoSEQ multiplex PCR assay. For the multiplex PCR, a mixture combining 60 forward primers for TCR Vbeta segments and 13 reverse primers for TCR Jbeta segments was used. The CDR3 region of rearranged TCR beta genes was amplified from genomic DNA by a multiplex PCR assay. Amplified TCR beta libraries were sequenced as 87-base-pair reads on the Illumina HiSeq System. Regarding the original processing steps: In a later analysis, tens of millions of unique TCR beta chains were counted across the approximately 640 repertoires, and around 11 million of these chains were shared by at least two donors. Raw reads were error-corrected and collapsed into unique sequences by a nearest-neighbor algorithm in which closely related sequences were merged to remove PCR and sequencing errors. V, D and J gene segments were assigned by aligning CDR3 sequences to IMGT reference sequences. Each retained sequence needed at least a six-nucleotide match to both a V gene segment and a J gene segment. Rearrangements were called productive when the CDR3 lacked stop codons and stayed in frame with V and J; all others were non-productive. CDR3 was defined by IMGT convention, running from the second conserved V-encoded cysteine to the conserved J-encoded phenylalanine. The earlier analysis of about 620 of the donors excluded sequences that lacked an unambiguous match to a single V gene segment. In an earlier analysis of around 590 of the donors, a V segment was called functional when productive rearrangements were above 56.7%, and segregating when the standard deviation between donors exceeded 5%. A statistical classification framework was developed to diagnose cytomegalovirus status using the catalog of TCR beta chain sequences. In a later analysis, TCR nucleotide sequences were compared against IMGT/GENE-DB human TR gene sequences so that V and J genes could be assigned. A later analysis assigned CDR3 sequences and most-parsimonious VDJ recombination scenarios with the TCRdist pipeline. In a later analysis, each TCR beta chain was defined by its CDR3 amino acid sequence together with its V-gene family, and reads lacking a unique V-gene family were excluded. As a way to deal with suspected cross-contamination and a sequencing artifact, a later analysis dropped approximately 570 nucleotide sequences that were highly shared and had low generation probability. In a later analysis, a clonal expansion index was calculated for each public chain from normalized within-repertoire ranks of inferred template counts. In a later analysis, generation probabilities were computed with a VDJ recombination model fitted to out-of-frame rearrangements, and the resulting probabilities were checked against IGoR. A later analysis scored TCR-TCR, TCR-HLA and TCR-CMV co-occurrence with hypergeometric tests, applying a repertoire-size bias correction to TCR pairs. A later analysis estimated false discovery rates by permuting HLA or CMV assignments 20 times. In a later analysis, co-occurring TCRs were grouped with DBSCAN, and TCRdist sequence similarity was added when clustering was performed within HLA-allele-positive subsets. Co-occurrence clustering excluded repertoires with fewer than 30,000 or more than 120,000 public chains, plus five with anomalous nucleotide sharing. The clones in this table, taken by TCRdb from immuneACCESS, are in-frame only. Not every clone is retained; where verified, under half of the shortfall comes from an unresolved V gene, and the cause of the rest is unknown. V, J and clone size derive from that table, while D and trimming were established from the DNA sequence. The sample table records about 160,000 clones; roughly 85% of these occur just once. Of the sample, 1% is held by the ten largest clones.

The chain is made from TRBV7-9 and TRBJ1-2; the D gene is perhaps TRBD1, on 5 matching bases. What was sequenced was PBMCs. The clonotype comes from a boy aged 2 to 10 in good health and CMV-seronegative. Here the CDR3 is given as CASSFQGDGYTF. DNA sequence: TGTGCCAGCAGCTTCCAGGGTGATGGCTACACCTTC.